These T cell receptor beta chains were read from a single sample in a study of T cell repertoires in cytomegalovirus infection. What these receptors recognize is not known. TCRdb reanalysed the reads using MiXCR and keeps one entry per CDR3 protein. In the table there are 80,000 or so distinct CDR3 sequences, about 40% of which are singletons. The source was CD8+ T cells from cultured PBMCs, collected from culture after CMV antigen stimulation. These receptors were collected from a human donor in good health (CMV status not recorded). Some clones in this sample may be carry-over from other donors' samples. CDR3s include the opening cysteine and the closing phenylalanine or tryptophan. The D gene is left open where the match is weak. Not every row has a clone size; where given, it reads once, few, many or a size class.

TRBJ2-5 . . TRBV6-2/TRBV6-3 TGTGCCAGCAGAGATCCAGGGGCCCAAGAGACCCAGTACTTC CASRDPGAQETQYF
TRBJ2-3 . . TRBV5-6 TGTGCCAGCAGCTCCAGGGAAGATACGCAGTATTTT CASSSREDTQYF
TRBJ2-6 . . TRBV27 TGTGCCAGCAGTTTAACGGGGACTGGGGCCAACGTCCTGACTTTC CASSLTGTGANVLTF
TRBJ2-7 TRBD1 once TRBV28 TGTGCCAGCAGTTTCCCGCAGGGACAGGGGGCCTACGAGCAGTACTTC CASSFPQGQGAYEQYF
TRBJ2-7 . . TRBV6-5 TGTGCCAGCAGACAACCAAGTGAGGAGCAGTACTTC CASRQPSEEQYF
TRBJ2-5 TRBD1 few TRBV19 TGTGCCAGTAGTATCCTACACGGGACAGAAGAGACCCAGTACTTC CASSILHGTEETQYF
TRBJ2-2 TRBD2 once TRBV27 TGTGCCACCTCCCCGACTAGCGGGGGATCCACCGGGGAGCTGTTTTTT CATSPTSGGSTGELFF
TRBJ2-2 . . TRBV6-2/TRBV6-3 TGTGCCAGCAGTTACGTAGCTGGGGGGGCCAACACCGGGGAGCTGTTTTTT CASSYVAGGANTGELFF
TRBJ1-5 . . TRBV27 TGTGCCAGCAGTTCGTCACTGATCAATCAGCCCCAGCATTTT CASSSSLINQPQHF
TRBJ1-4 . . TRBV27 TGTGCCAGCACCCCGGGGCCTAATGAAAAACTGTTTTTT CASTPGPNEKLFF
TRBJ2-1 . many TRBV4-1 TGCGCCAGCAGCCCACAACACAGGGTGGCCTACAATGAGCAGTTCTTC CASSPQHRVAYNEQFF
TRBJ2-1 TRBD2 . TRBV7-6 TGTGCCAGCAGCTTAAGTCCAGCGGGGGGGACTATAGACTACAATGAGCAGTTCTTC CASSLSPAGGTIDYNEQFF
TRBJ2-1 TRBD2 . TRBV7-8 TGTGCCAGCAGCTTAAGCCTGACTAGCGGGGACTACAATGAGCAGTTCTTC CASSLSLTSGDYNEQFF
TRBJ2-7 . few TRBV7-2 TGTGCCAGCAGCTTAGTACGATTCGGAGGGGGCGAGCAGTACTTC CASSLVRFGGGEQYF
TRBJ1-2 TRBD1 few TRBV9 TGTGCCAGCAGCGTGGGGACAGGTTCAAACTATGGCTACACCTTC CASSVGTGSNYGYTF
TRBJ2-4 TRBD1 . TRBV7-2 TGTGCCAGCAGCCAAGGGACAGGGAAAAACATTCAGTACTTC CASSQGTGKNIQYF
TRBJ2-7 TRBD1 few TRBV5-1 TGCGCCAGCAGCCCACAGACAGGGGAAGGCCGCGAGCAGTACTTC CASSPQTGEGREQYF
TRBJ2-2 TRBD2 . TRBV7-8 TGTGCCAGCAAATCGTCGACTAGCGGGAACACCGGGGAGCTGTTTTTT CASKSSTSGNTGELFF
TRBJ2-1 . few TRBV12-3/TRBV12-4 TGTGCCAGCAGTTTCGGGCATGAGCAGTTCTTC CASSFGHEQFF
TRBJ2-3 . few TRBV10-3 TGTGCCGCGGGCCCTACGGGCACAGATACGCAGTATTTT CAAGPTGTDTQYF
TRBJ1-2 . few TRBV11-1 TGTGCCAGCAGCTACGGGATGGGTGGCTACACCTTC CASSYGMGGYTF
TRBJ1-3 . . TRBV7-8 TGTGCCAGCAGCATACCCCGGGACGGGGGCTCTGGAAACACCATATATTTT CASSIPRDGGSGNTIYF
TRBJ2-7 TRBD2 . TRBV7-9 TGTGCCAGCAGGCAGACTAGCGGGCCCTACGAGCAGTACTTC CASRQTSGPYEQYF
TRBJ1-1 . . TRBV20-1 TGCAGTGCTAGTGGTAAGGGGGTCATGAACACTGAAGCTTTCTTT CSASGKGVMNTEAFF
TRBJ1-1 . . TRBV12-3/TRBV12-4 TGTGCCAGCAGTTGGGGACGGCTCACTGAAGCTTTCTTT CASSWGRLTEAFF
TRBJ2-2 . . TRBV5-4 TGTGCCAGCAACTTCCGGGGAGGCAACGGGGAGCTGTTTTTT CASNFRGGNGELFF
TRBJ1-5 . many TRBV19 TGTGCCAGCACTGTCACAGGGTATCAGCCCCAGCATTTT CASTVTGYQPQHF
TRBJ2-2 . . TRBV7-6 TGTGCTAGCAGCTTAATCGCCGGGATCCCCGGGGAGCTGTTTTTT CASSLIAGIPGELFF
TRBJ1-5 . few TRBV9 TGTGCCAGCAGCGTAGGCCCCGGGGGGGGGAGCAATCAGCCCCAGCATTTT CASSVGPGGGSNQPQHF
TRBJ1-4 . few TRBV7-8 TGTGCCAGCAGCCCAACCAGAGGTCCAACTAATGAAAAACTGTTTTTT CASSPTRGPTNEKLFF
TRBJ1-3 . . TRBV28 TGTGCCAGCAGTTATGCGACAGAAGAAGGAAACACCATATATTTT CASSYATEEGNTIYF
TRBJ2-3 . few TRBV7-8 TGTGCCAGCAGCTTAGCTCGCGGAAGCACAGATACGCAGTATTTT CASSLARGSTDTQYF
TRBJ2-1 TRBD2 . TRBV6-2/TRBV6-3 TGTGCCAGCAGTTATGTCTGGGACTACCTATCAAGCTCCTACAATGAGCAGTTCTTC CASSYVWDYLSSSYNEQFF
TRBJ1-1 TRBD1 . TRBV28 TGTGCCAGCAGCCCGACAGGGGGATGGACTGAAGCTTTCTTT CASSPTGGWTEAFF
TRBJ1-2 . . TRBV6-5 TGTGCCAGCAGTTACGGGGTCTACTATGGCTACACCTTC CASSYGVYYGYTF
TRBJ2-5 . once TRBV5-6 TGTGCCAGCAGCCGCCCCCAGGGAGAAGAGACCCAGTACTTC CASSRPQGEETQYF
TRBJ2-5 TRBD2 . TRBV6-8 TGTGCCAGCAGTTACTCGGCTAGCGGGGGGGCGGGAGAGACCCAGTACTTC CASSYSASGGAGETQYF
TRBJ1-5 TRBD1 once TRBV5-1 TGCGCCAGCAGCATAGGGACAGGGGATAGGAATCAGCCCCAGCATTTT CASSIGTGDRNQPQHF